This TCR beta chain came from a study of cytomegalovirus exposure and HLA in healthy donors. On the study more broadly: The 120 or so validation repertoires and the approximately 640 first-cohort repertoires shared a platform, a later analysis reported.

V lost 5 bases, J lost 4 bases, and 6 bases stayed unmatched. The CDR3 is 15 amino acids. Germline loops: CDR1 SEHNR, CDR2 FQNEAQ (reference sequence). This clone was seen only once. The assay was immunoSEQ multiplex PCR, and TCRdb's table has in-frame clones only and misses some. The data show about 130,000 clones, with roughly 87% seen just once and 0.95% to 1.5% held by the top ten. The receptor was isolated from a woman younger than 30 in good health and CMV-seronegative. V gene TRBV7-9 combines with J gene TRBJ1-5; 9 nucleotides match TRBD1. The sequencing sample was made of PBMCs. CDR3 residues: CASSPGQGNNQPQHF. The CDR3 DNA reads TGTGCCAGCAGCCCGGGACAGGGTAATAATCAGCCCCAGCATTTT.